Included here is one T cell receptor (beta chain) sequence, with context. Germline loops: CDR1 LNHDA, CDR2 SQIVND (reference sequence). The V and J ends lost 4 bases and 0 bases, in that order; junction bases with no gene match: 8. CDR3 length: 16 amino acids. In the study's own analysis: Counts of nucleated cells, estimated from reference gene primer amplification, were obtained. Repertoires were generated with immunoSEQ multiplex PCR, while TCRdb's copy carries only in-frame clones and drops some. D and trimming come from the DNA, and the V and J calls and clone size come from that table. The data show about 250,000 clones, with about four fifths seen just once and about 9% held by the top ten. The entry originates in a study of blood T cell repertoires in COVID-19. Across the whole study: COVID-19 samples, acute and convalescent, were from the United States, Italy and Spain. From T cells, B-cell-depleted T cells, or PBMCs came the material, which was cDNA or gDNA.

The sequence was collected from a man older than 75 with acute or convalescent COVID-19. The specimen sequenced was peripheral blood. The chain joins TRBV19 to TRBJ2-7, with TRBD1 matching over 8 bases. DNA of the CDR3: TGTGCCAGTAGTAAGGGCAGGGGGCAGAGCTCCTACGAGCAGTACTTC. Translated: CASSKGRGQSSYEQYF. The whole variable domain, remainder taken from reference TRBV19 and TRBJ2-7, is DGGITQSPKYLFRKEGQNVTLSCEQNLNHDAMYWYRQDPGQGLRLIYYSQIVNDFQKGDIAEGYSVSREKKESFPLTVTSAQKNPTAFYLCASSKGRGQSSYEQYFGPGTRLTVT.